This T cell receptor (beta chain) was recorded in a study of T cells after yellow fever vaccination. General observations from the study: After the booster, over 95% of CD4 and about nine tenths of CD8 primary-response clones were re-detected.

For TCR, cDNA came from 5'RACE template switching, which added a universal primer site and UMIs. Each CDR3 protein gets one entry after TCRdb re-called the 5' RACE reads with MiXCR. Of 300,000 to 450,000 distinct CDR3 sequences in the sample, roughly 8.4% were seen once. The germline gives CDR1 LNHNV, CDR2 YYDKDF (reference sequence). This CDR3 spans 14 amino acids. The V and J ends lost 5 bases and 1 base, in that order; junction bases with no gene match: 1. Ten or more counts support this clonotype. The antigen is unknown. Here the sequenced sample was PBMCs, taken around 45 days after the first yellow fever vaccination. The origin of this receptor is a young man who received the YFV17D yellow fever vaccine. V gene TRBV15 combines with J gene TRBJ1-1; 10 bases map to TRBD1. In DNA form, the CDR3 reads TGTGCCACCAGCCGGGACAGGGGGAACACTGAAGCTTTCTTT. Amino acid sequence: CATSRDRGNTEAFF.